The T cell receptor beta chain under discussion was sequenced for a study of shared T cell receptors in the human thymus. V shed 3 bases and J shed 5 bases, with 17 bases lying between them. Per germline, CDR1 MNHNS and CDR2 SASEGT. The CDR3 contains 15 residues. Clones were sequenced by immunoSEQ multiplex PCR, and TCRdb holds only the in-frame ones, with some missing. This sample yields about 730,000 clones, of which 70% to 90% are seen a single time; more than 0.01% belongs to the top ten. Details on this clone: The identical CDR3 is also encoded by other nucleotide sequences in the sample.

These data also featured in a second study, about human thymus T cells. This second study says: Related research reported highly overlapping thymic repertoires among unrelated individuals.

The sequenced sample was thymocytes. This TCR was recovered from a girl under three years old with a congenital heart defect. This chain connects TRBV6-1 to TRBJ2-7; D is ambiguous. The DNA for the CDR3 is TGTGCCAGCAGTGAGGCGGCATATGCTTCCCACGAGCAGTACTTC. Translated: CASSEAAYASHEQYF.